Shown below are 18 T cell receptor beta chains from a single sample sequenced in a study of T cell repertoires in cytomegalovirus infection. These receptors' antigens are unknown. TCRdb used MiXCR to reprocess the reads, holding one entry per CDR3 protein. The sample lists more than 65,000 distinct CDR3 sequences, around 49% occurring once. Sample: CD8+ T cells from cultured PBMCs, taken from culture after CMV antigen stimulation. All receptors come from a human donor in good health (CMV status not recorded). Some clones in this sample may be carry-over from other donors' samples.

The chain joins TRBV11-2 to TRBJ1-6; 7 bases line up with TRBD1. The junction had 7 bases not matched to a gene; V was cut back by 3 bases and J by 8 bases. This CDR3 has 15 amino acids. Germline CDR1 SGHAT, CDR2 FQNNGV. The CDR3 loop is CASSLVTGAYSPLHF. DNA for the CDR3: TGTGCCAGCAGCTTGGTTACAGGGGCTTATTCACCCCTCCACTTT.

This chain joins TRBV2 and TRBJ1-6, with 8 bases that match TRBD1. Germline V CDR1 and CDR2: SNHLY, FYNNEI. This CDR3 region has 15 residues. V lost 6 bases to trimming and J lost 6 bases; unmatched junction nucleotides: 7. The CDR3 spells CASRPGTGVNSPLHF. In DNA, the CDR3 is TGTGCCAGCAGACCCGGGACAGGTGTTAATTCACCCCTCCACTTT. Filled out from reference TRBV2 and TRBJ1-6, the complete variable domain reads EPEVTQTPSHQVTQMGQEVILRCVPISNHLYFYWYRQILGQKVEFLVSFYNNEISEKSEIFDDQFSVERPDGSNFTLKIRSTKLEDSAMYFCASRPGTGVNSPLHFGNGTRLTVT.

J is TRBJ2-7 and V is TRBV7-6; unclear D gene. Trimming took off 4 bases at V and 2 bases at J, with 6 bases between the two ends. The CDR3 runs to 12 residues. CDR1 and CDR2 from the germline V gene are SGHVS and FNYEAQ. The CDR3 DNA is TGTGCCAGCAGCTATGATCCCTACGAGCAGTACTTC. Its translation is CASSYDPYEQYF.

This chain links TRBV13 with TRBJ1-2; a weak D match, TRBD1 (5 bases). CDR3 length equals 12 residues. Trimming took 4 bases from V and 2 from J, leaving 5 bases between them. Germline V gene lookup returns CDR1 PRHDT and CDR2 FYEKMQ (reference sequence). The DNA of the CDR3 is TGTGCCAGCAGCTCAGGGAACTATGGCTACACCTTC. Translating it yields CASSSGNYGYTF.

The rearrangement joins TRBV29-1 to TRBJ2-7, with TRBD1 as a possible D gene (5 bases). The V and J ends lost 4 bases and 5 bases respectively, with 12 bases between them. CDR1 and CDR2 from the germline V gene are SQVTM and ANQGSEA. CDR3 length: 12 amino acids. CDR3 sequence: CSVVFQGDEQYF. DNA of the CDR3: TGCAGCGTTGTCTTCCAGGGTGACGAGCAGTACTTC.

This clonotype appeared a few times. The CDR3 is CASSLPEGFSYNEQFF. The CDR3 DNA reads as TGTGCCAGCAGTTTACCCGAGGGATTCTCCTACAATGAGCAGTTCTTC. The chain couples TRBV28 to TRBJ2-1, with D perhaps TRBD2 (5 bases). The CDR3 is made up of 16 amino acids. CDR1 is MDHEN and CDR2 is SYDVKM in the germline V gene. V was pared by 2 bases and J by 0 bases, with 11 bases between.

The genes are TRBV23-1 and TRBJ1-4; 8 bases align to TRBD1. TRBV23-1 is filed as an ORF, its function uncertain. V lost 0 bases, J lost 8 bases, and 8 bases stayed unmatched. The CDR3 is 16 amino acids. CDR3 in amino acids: CASSQSEDRVHEKLFF. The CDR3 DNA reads TGCGCCAGCAGTCAATCGGAGGACAGGGTACACGAAAAACTGTTTTTT.

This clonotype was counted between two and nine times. CDR3 DNA sequence: TGCAGTGCTAGAGATTGGGTCATAGGAGGAAATGAGCAGTTCTTC. This gives the protein CSARDWVIGGNEQFF. The chain carries TRBV20-1 and TRBJ2-1; possibly TRBD2 for D (5 bases). V gave up 0 bases and J gave up 7 bases, with 16 bases separating them. Germline-derived CDR1 and CDR2 are DFQATT and SNEGSKA (reference sequence). This CDR3 comprises 15 residues.

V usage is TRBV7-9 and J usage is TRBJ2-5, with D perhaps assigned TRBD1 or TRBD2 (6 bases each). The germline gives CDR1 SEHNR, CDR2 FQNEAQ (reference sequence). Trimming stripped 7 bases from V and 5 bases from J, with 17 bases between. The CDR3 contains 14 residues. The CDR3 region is CASNHPLGGETQYF. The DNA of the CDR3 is TGTGCCAGCAACCATCCCCTAGGGGGGGAGACCCAGTACTTC.

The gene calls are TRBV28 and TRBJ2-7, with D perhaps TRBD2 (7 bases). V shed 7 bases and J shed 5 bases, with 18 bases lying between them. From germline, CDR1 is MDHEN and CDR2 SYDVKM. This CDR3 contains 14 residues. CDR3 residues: CASILTGLADEQYF. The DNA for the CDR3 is TGTGCCAGCATCCTGACAGGCCTAGCGGACGAGCAGTACTTC.

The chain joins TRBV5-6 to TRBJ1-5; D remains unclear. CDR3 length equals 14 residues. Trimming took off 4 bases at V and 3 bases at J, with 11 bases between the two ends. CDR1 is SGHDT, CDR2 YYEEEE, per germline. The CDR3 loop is CASSTDGDNQPQHF. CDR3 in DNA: TGTGCCAGCAGCACGGACGGAGACAATCAGCCCCAGCATTTT.

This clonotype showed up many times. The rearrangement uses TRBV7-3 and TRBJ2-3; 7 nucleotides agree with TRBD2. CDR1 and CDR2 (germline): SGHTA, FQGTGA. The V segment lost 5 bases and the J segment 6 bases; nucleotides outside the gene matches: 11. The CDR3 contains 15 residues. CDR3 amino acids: CASSLLDWGGDTQYF. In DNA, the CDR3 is TGTGCCAGCAGCCTTCTAGATTGGGGAGGGGATACGCAGTATTTT.

The CDR3, as DNA: TGTGCCAGCAGTTCCATAGCGGGAAGAGGCCTGGGGAGCACAGATACGCAGTATTTT. It specifies CASSSIAGRGLGSTDTQYF. This chain links TRBV28 with TRBJ2-3, with 8 bases that match TRBD2. There are 19 residues in the CDR3. Germline CDR1 is MDHEN and CDR2 is SYDVKM. With V trimmed by 4 bases and J by 0 bases, 15 bases remained unmatched. The full variable domain, with the rest looked up from reference TRBV28 and TRBJ2-3, is DVKVTQSSRYLVKRTGEKVFLECVQDMDHENMFWYRQDPGLGLRLIYFSYDVKMKEKGDIPEGYSVSREKKERFSLILESASTNQTSMYLCASSSIAGRGLGSTDTQYFGPGTRLTVL.

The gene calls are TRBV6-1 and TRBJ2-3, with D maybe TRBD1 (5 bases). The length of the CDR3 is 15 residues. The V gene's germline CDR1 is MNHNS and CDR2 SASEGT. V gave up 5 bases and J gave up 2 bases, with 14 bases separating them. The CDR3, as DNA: TGTGCCAGCAGTCCCTACGACAGTTACACAGATACGCAGTATTTT. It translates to CASSPYDSYTDTQYF.

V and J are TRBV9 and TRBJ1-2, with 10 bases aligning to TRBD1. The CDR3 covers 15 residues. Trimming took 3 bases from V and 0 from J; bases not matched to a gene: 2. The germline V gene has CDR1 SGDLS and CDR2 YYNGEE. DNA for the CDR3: TGTGCCAGCAGCGCCGGGACAGGGGCTAACTATGGCTACACCTTC. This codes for CASSAGTGANYGYTF. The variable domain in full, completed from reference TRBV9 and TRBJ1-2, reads DSGVTQTPKHLITATGQRVTLRCSPRSGDLSVYWYQQSLDQGLQFLIQYYNGEERAKGNILERFSAQQFPDLHSELNLSSLELGDSALYFCASSAGTGANYGYTFGSGTRLTVV.

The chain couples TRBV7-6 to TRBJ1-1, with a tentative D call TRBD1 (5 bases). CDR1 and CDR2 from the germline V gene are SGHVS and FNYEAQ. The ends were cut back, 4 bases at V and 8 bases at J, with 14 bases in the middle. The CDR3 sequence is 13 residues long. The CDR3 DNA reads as TGTGCCAGCAGCTACAACGGGGGACTAGAAGCTTTCTTT. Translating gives CASSYNGGLEAFF. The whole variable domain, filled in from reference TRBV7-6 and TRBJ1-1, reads GAGVSQSPRYKVTKRGQDVALRCDPISGHVSLYWYRQALGQGPEFLTYFNYEAQQDKSGLPNDRFSAERPEGSISTLTIQRTEQRDSAMYRCASSYNGGLEAFFGQGTRLTVV.

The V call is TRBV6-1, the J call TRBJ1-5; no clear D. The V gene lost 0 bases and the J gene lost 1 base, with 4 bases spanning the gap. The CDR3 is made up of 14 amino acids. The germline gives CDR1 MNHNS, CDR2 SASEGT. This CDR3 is CASSEARSNQPQHF. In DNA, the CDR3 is TGTGCCAGCAGTGAAGCACGGAGCAATCAGCCCCAGCATTTT.

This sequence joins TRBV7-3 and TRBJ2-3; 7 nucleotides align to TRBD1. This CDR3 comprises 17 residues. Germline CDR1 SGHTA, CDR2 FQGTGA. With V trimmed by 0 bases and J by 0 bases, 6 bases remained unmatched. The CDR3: CASSLTDRTGSTDTQYF. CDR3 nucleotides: TGTGCCAGCAGCTTAACGGATAGGACAGGAAGCACAGATACGCAGTATTTT.